Shown below are 26 T cell receptor beta chains from a single sample sequenced in a study of blood T cell repertoires in COVID-19. This table comes from immunoSEQ multiplex PCR, and its TCRdb copy is limited to in-frame clones, with some not included. The repertoire includes under 250,000 clones, approximately 88% of them detected once, and roughly 6.7% sits in the top ten. The material sequenced was peripheral blood. The receptor set was obtained from a woman aged 25 to 39 with COVID-19, enrolled during active disease.

The rearrangement joins TRBV7-2 to TRBJ1-2, with D unresolved. The CDR3 loop spans 11 amino acids. The ends were cut back, 1 base at V and 8 bases at J, with 5 bases in the middle. Germline V gene data show CDR1 as SGHTA and CDR2 as FQGNSA. The CDR3 bases are TGTGCCAGCAGCTTAGTCGAGGGCTACACCTTC. Translation: CASSLVEGYTF.

The chain employs TRBV6-6 and TRBJ2-2, with 8 bases that match TRBD2. The CDR3 is 18 residues long. Per the germline V gene, CDR1 is MNHNY and CDR2 is SVGAGI (reference sequence). Germline trimming cut 5 bases from V and 0 bases from J; bases unmatched to any gene: 11. The CDR3 bases are TGTGCCAGCAGTCTCCACGGTGGCGGGAGGACGAACACCGGGGAGCTGTTTTTT. It translates to CASSLHGGGRTNTGELFF.

This clone was picked up one time. This chain links TRBV5-8 with TRBJ2-3, with 10 positions matching TRBD1. The CDR3 is made up of 14 amino acids. V trimming: 4 bases; J trimming: 5 bases; junction bases outside the gene matches: 4. Germline CDR1 SGHTS, CDR2 YDEGEE. CDR3 coding DNA: TGTGCCAGCAGCCAGACAGGGGGCCTAGATACGCAGTATTTT. This sequence encodes CASSQTGGLDTQYF.

The J gene is TRBJ2-2, the V gene TRBV5-1; D is perhaps TRBD1 (5 bases). Deletions cut 0 bases from V and 4 bases from J, with 13 bases between. In germline, CDR1 is SGHRS, CDR2 YFSETQ. The CDR3 is 16 residues long. The CDR3 DNA is TGCGCCAGCAGCTTGGCAGGGTCCGAGGTCACCGGGGAGCTGTTTTTT. The encoded protein is CASSLAGSEVTGELFF.

The chain uses TRBV7-9 and TRBJ1-2; 8 bases agree with TRBD1. Germline-derived CDR1 and CDR2 are SEHNR and FQNEAQ (reference sequence). Trimming took 5 bases from V and 4 from J; bases not matched to a gene: 6. The CDR3 consists of 14 residues. CDR3 region: CASSPRQGTYGYTF. The CDR3 DNA reads TGTGCCAGCAGCCCCCGACAGGGGACCTATGGCTACACCTTC.

The gene calls are TRBV19 and TRBJ2-3; TRBD1 agrees at 9 bases. Germline CDR1 and CDR2: LNHDA and SQIVND (reference sequence). CDR3 length equals 14 residues. Trimming took 6 bases from V and 3 from J; bases not matched to a gene: 4. CDR3 amino acids: CASRPGTGTDTQYF. As DNA, the CDR3 is TGTGCCAGTAGACCCGGGACAGGGACAGATACGCAGTATTTT.

This chain uses TRBV10-3 with TRBJ1-1; TRBD1 matches at 10 bases. V lost 4 bases to trimming and J lost 6 bases; unmatched junction nucleotides: 14. The CDR3 loop spans 17 amino acids. Germline assignment: CDR1 ENHRY and CDR2 SYGVKD. For the CDR3, the DNA is TGTGCCATCAGTGTCGGGACAGGGGAGGGGTTAAACGCTGAAGCTTTCTTT. This sequence encodes CAISVGTGEGLNAEAFF.

This rearrangement joins TRBV9 to TRBJ2-7; possibly TRBD2 for D (6 bases). V lost 4 bases and J 4 bases, leaving 18 bases between the germline ends. This CDR3 is 15 amino acids long. Per germline, CDR1 SGDLS and CDR2 YYNGEE. This chain's CDR3 is CASSSDGRGIYEQYF. In nucleotides, the CDR3 is TGTGCCAGCAGCTCGGACGGGCGGGGAATTTACGAGCAGTACTTC.

The V gene is TRBV11-3, the J gene TRBJ2-1; D possibly corresponds to TRBD2 (6 bases). Germline values: CDR1 SGHNT, CDR2 YENEEA. CDR3 length: 14 residues. With 1 base removed from V and 7 bases from J, the gap between germline ends came to 11 bases. The CDR3, as DNA: TGTGCCAGCAGCTTAGGGAGGGCTTCGAATGAGCAGTTCTTC. Amino acid sequence: CASSLGRASNEQFF.

The chain carries TRBV7-2 and TRBJ2-3; 7 bases map to TRBD2. The germline V gene has CDR1 SGHTA and CDR2 FQGNSA. Germline trimming cut 6 bases from V and 1 base from J; bases unmatched to any gene: 7. The CDR3 is 15 residues long. The CDR3 spells CASSMGGSRTDTQYF. For the CDR3, the DNA is TGTGCCAGCAGTATGGGGGGGTCCCGCACAGATACGCAGTATTTT.

The CDR3 nucleotides are TGTGCCAGCAGTTTCCCCGGGTTAGATGGCTACACCTTC. Protein: CASSFPGLDGYTF. The chain combines TRBV28 with TRBJ1-2; no definite D call. The CDR3 sequence is 13 residues long. Germline CDR1 and CDR2: MDHEN and SYDVKM. Trimming removed 3 bases from V and 6 bases from J, with 11 bases in between.

The V call is TRBV4-1, the J call TRBJ2-3; 12 nucleotides agree with TRBD2. J lost 4 bases, V lost 0 bases, and 8 bases had no gene match. This CDR3 spans 18 amino acids. Germline V lookup: CDR1 MGHRA, CDR2 YSYEKL. CDR3 nucleotides: TGCGCCAGCAGCCAAGATATGGCTAGCGGGGGGGTTGCAGATACGCAGTATTTT. It is translated as CASSQDMASGGVADTQYF.

The CDR3 is CASSLGANYGYTF. The CDR3 coding sequence is TGTGCCAGCAGCTTGGGAGCTAACTATGGCTACACCTTC. The gene calls are TRBV7-9 and TRBJ1-2; D is unclear. The V gene's germline CDR1 is SEHNR and CDR2 FQNEAQ (reference sequence). There are 13 residues in the CDR3. V was trimmed by 3 bases and J by 0 bases, leaving 5 bases between them.

V is TRBV28 and J is TRBJ2-1, with 9 bases matching TRBD2. J was trimmed by 4 bases and V by 3 bases; bases with no gene match: 1. Germline V lookup: CDR1 MDHEN, CDR2 SYDVKM. The CDR3 covers 14 residues. In DNA, the CDR3 is TGTGCCAGCAGTTTCCTAGCGGGGTACAATGAGCAGTTCTTC. Translated: CASSFLAGYNEQFF.

The gene calls are TRBV27 and TRBJ1-5; perhaps TRBD1 as D (6 bases). Looked up from germline, CDR1 is MNHEY and CDR2 is SMNVEV (reference sequence). The CDR3 runs to 17 residues. Deletions cut 5 bases from V and 0 bases from J, with 17 bases between. In nucleotides, the CDR3 is TGTGCCAGCAGTACTTCCTGGGACACTTATAGCAATCAGCCCCAGCATTTT. Protein: CASSTSWDTYSNQPQHF.

The chain recombines TRBV19 with TRBJ2-3, with D perhaps TRBD1 (6 bases). V shed 4 bases and J shed 0 bases, with 11 bases lying between them. Germline CDR1 LNHDA, CDR2 SQIVND (reference sequence). This CDR3 spans 15 amino acids. CDR3 nucleotides: TGTGCCAGTAGTAGCGGACAGACTAGCACAGATACGCAGTATTTT. Translated: CASSSGQTSTDTQYF.

The genes are TRBV5-1 and TRBJ2-2; 8 bases fit TRBD1. V lost 6 bases, J lost 1 base, and 5 bases stayed unmatched. The CDR3 covers 15 residues. Germline V gene lookup returns CDR1 SGHRS and CDR2 YFSETQ. CDR3 amino acids: CASILGQGNTGELFF. In DNA, the CDR3 is TGCGCCAGCATCCTAGGACAGGGGAACACCGGGGAGCTGTTTTTT.

CDR3 region: CASSLGLAGGQADTQYF. The CDR3 DNA is TGTGCCAGCAGCCTCGGACTAGCGGGGGGGCAGGCAGATACGCAGTATTTT. The chain has TRBV4-2 and TRBJ2-3, with 15 bases matching TRBD2. This CDR3 has 17 amino acids. From germline, CDR1 is LGHNA and CDR2 YNFKEQ. The V segment lost 4 bases and the J segment 4 bases; nucleotides outside the gene matches: 6.

The chain combines TRBV6-2 or TRBV6-3 with TRBJ1-1; D possibly corresponds to TRBD1 (5 bases). This CDR3 spans 14 amino acids. Germline V lookup: CDR1 MNHEY, CDR2 SVGEGT. V lost 2 bases to trimming and J lost 7 bases, with 14 bases between them. CDR3 bases: TGTGCCAGCAGTTACGAGGTAGCAGGGCTTGAAGCTTTCTTT. Protein sequence: CASSYEVAGLEAFF.

The chain employs TRBV3-1 (or the pseudogene TRBV3-2) and TRBJ1-2, with D uncertain. V was pared by 1 base and J by 7 bases, with 4 bases between. CDR3 size: 11 residues. From germline, CDR1 is LGHDT and CDR2 YNNKEL (reference sequence). In nucleotides, the CDR3 is TGTGCCAGCAGCCAAGCGAGTGGCTACACCTTC. Its translation: CASSQASGYTF.

This chain joins TRBV19 and TRBJ2-3; TRBD1 is a possible D gene (5 bases). This CDR3 contains 13 residues. The germline gives CDR1 LNHDA, CDR2 SQIVND (reference sequence). Trimming cost V 5 bases and J 1 base, with 7 bases left between them. CDR3 DNA: TGTGCCAGTAGTCTACAGGGCACAGATACGCAGTATTTT. This sequence encodes CASSLQGTDTQYF.

This chain links TRBV20-1 with TRBJ2-1; tentatively, D is TRBD1 (5 bases). The CDR3 has 16 residues. The V gene's germline CDR1 is DFQATT and CDR2 SNEGSKA (reference sequence). The germline V and J ends were trimmed by 3 bases and 2 bases, with 17 bases remaining between them. CDR3 DNA: TGCAGTGCTAGTGAGCGTCAGGGTACTACCTACAATGAGCAGTTCTTC. It codes for CSASERQGTTYNEQFF.

The chain recombines TRBV5-1 with TRBJ2-7; 9 bases fit TRBD2. Germline V gene sequence: CDR1 SGHRS, CDR2 YFSETQ. Losses at the gene ends were 4 bases for V and 2 bases for J; bases not matched to a gene: 10. The CDR3 covers 16 residues. This CDR3 reads CASSPGGTSFPYEQYF. The CDR3 nucleotides read TGCGCCAGCAGCCCGGGTGGGACTAGCTTCCCCTACGAGCAGTACTTC.

The J gene is TRBJ2-1, the V gene TRBV19; 8 bases line up with TRBD2. Germline V gene lookup returns CDR1 LNHDA and CDR2 SQIVND (reference sequence). Trimming cost V 3 bases and J 6 bases; bases outside gene matches: 13. The CDR3 totals 17 residues. The CDR3 loop is CASSIVRAAGEVNEQFF. CDR3 bases: TGTGCCAGTAGTATTGTTCGGGCAGCGGGAGAGGTCAATGAGCAGTTCTTC. The full variable domain, in which reference TRBV19 and TRBJ2-1 provide the parts outside the CDR3, is DGGITQSPKYLFRKEGQNVTLSCEQNLNHDAMYWYRQDPGQGLRLIYYSQIVNDFQKGDIAEGYSVSREKKESFPLTVTSAQKNPTAFYLCASSIVRAAGEVNEQFFGPGTRLTVL.

The V and J genes are TRBV6-5 and TRBJ2-1, with D perhaps matching TRBD2 (6 bases). The CDR3 runs to 15 residues. Germline assignment: CDR1 MNHEY and CDR2 SVGAGI. V dropped 0 bases and J dropped 9 bases, with 15 bases sitting between them. This chain's CDR3 is CASSYSTSGRSEQFF. CDR3 bases: TGTGCCAGCAGTTACTCGACGAGCGGGCGAAGTGAGCAGTTCTTC.

Comments on this clone: Other nucleotide sequences in the sample specify the same CDR3. The chain links TRBV18 to TRBJ1-3; D ambiguous. The CDR3 is 14 residues long. V lost 3 bases and J 0 bases, leaving 6 bases between the germline ends. CDR1 and CDR2 from the germline V gene are KGHSH and LQKENI. As DNA, the CDR3 is TGTGCCAGCTCACCTGGGAGCTCTGGAAACACCATATATTTT. This sequence encodes CASSPGSSGNTIYF. The whole variable domain, filled in from reference TRBV18 and TRBJ1-3, reads NAGVMQNPRHLVRRRGQEARLRCSPMKGHSHVYWYRQLPEEGLKFMVYLQKENIIDESGMPKERFSAEFPKEGPSILRIQQVVRGDSAAYFCASSPGSSGNTIYFGEGSWLTVV.